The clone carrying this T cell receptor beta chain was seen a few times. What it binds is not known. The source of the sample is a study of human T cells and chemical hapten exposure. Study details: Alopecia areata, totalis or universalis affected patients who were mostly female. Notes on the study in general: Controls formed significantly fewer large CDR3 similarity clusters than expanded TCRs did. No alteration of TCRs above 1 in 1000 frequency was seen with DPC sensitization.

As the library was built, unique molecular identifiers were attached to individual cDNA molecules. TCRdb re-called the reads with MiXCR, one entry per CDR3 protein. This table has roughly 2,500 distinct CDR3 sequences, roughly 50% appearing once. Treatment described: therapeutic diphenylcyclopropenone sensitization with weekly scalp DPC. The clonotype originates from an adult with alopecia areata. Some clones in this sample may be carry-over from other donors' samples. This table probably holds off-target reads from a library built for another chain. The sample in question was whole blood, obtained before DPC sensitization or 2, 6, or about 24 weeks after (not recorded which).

The CDR3 DNA is TGCGCCAGCAGCCAATTCTGGGGATACCACAATGAGCAGTTCTTC. Encoded protein: CASSQFWGYHNEQFF. The chain couples TRBV4-1 to TRBJ2-1; D is undetermined. The CDR3 spans 15 residues. Germline V lookup: CDR1 MGHRA, CDR2 YSYEKL. The V and J ends lost 2 bases and 5 bases respectively, with 13 bases between them.